These 2 T cell receptor beta chains came from one sample sequenced in a study of blood T cell repertoires in COVID-19. Profiled with immunoSEQ multiplex PCR; TCRdb holds only in-frame clones, not every one. The sample holds about 280,000 clones, 88% seen once. The source material was peripheral blood. The receptors originated from a woman between 25 and 40 years old with COVID-19, enrolled during active disease.

This clone was detected ten times or more. This chain links TRBV2 with TRBJ2-7; D possibly corresponds to TRBD1 (5 bases). Germline CDR1 and CDR2: SNHLY and FYNNEI. This CDR3 has 13 residues. Trimming removed 5 bases from V and 2 bases from J, with 10 bases in between. CDR3: CASSKLGPYEQYF. CDR3 DNA: TGTGCCAGCAGTAAACTGGGGCCCTACGAGCAGTACTTC. The variable domain in full, with the rest retrieved from reference TRBV2 and TRBJ2-7, is EPEVTQTPSHQVTQMGQEVILRCVPISNHLYFYWYRQILGQKVEFLVSFYNNEISEKSEIFDDQFSVERPDGSNFTLKIRSTKLEDSAMYFCASSKLGPYEQYFGPGTRLTVT.

The J gene is TRBJ1-5, the V gene TRBV30, with D maybe TRBD1 (5 bases). CDR3 length: 13 residues. Trimming removed 0 bases at V and 7 bases at J, with 10 bases between. Germline V gene lookup returns CDR1 GTSNPN and CDR2 SVGIG (reference sequence). The CDR3 sequence is CAWSVQVGQPQHF. CDR3 DNA: TGTGCCTGGAGTGTACAGGTAGGCCAGCCCCAGCATTTT.